The 7 T cell receptor beta chains below were found in one sample sequenced in a study of T cell repertoires in cytomegalovirus infection. TCRdb re-called the reads through MiXCR, storing one row per CDR3 protein. The sample consists of hundreds of thousands of distinct CDR3 sequences, about 30% of them appearing once. Their target antigens are unknown. This specimen consisted of cultured PBMCs, obtained from culture after CMV antigen stimulation. The receptors stem from a human donor in good health (CMV status not recorded). Some clones in this sample may be carry-over from other donors' samples.

This clonotype came up a few times. This chain joins TRBV5-5 and TRBJ2-1; possibly TRBD2 for D (5 bases). There are 15 residues in the CDR3. V gave up 2 bases and J gave up 4 bases, with 13 bases separating them. Germline V gene sequence: CDR1 SGHKS, CDR2 YYEKEE (reference sequence). The CDR3 bases are TGTGCCAGCAGCTTCCCCCCTAGCAGGTACAATGAGCAGTTCTTC. The encoded protein is CASSFPPSRYNEQFF.

The CDR3 region is CSAPSGPPANEQFF. CDR3 DNA sequence: TGCAGTGCTCCGAGCGGCCCCCCTGCGAATGAGCAGTTCTTC. The chain has TRBV20-1 and TRBJ2-1; TRBD2 might be the D (5 bases). V dropped 5 bases and J dropped 7 bases, with 18 bases sitting between them. The CDR3 has 14 amino acids. Germline V gene data show CDR1 as DFQATT and CDR2 as SNEGSKA (reference sequence).

This clonotype was counted a few times. The chain joins TRBV20-1 to TRBJ2-7; the D gene could be TRBD1 or TRBD2 (7 bases each). The CDR3 sequence is 13 residues long. V lost 2 bases, J lost 2 bases, and 10 bases lay in between. Germline CDR1 and CDR2: DFQATT and SNEGSKA (reference sequence). This CDR3 is CSARQGGTYEQYF. CDR3 nucleotide sequence: TGCAGTGCTAGACAGGGGGGGACCTACGAGCAGTACTTC.

This clonotype was detected only a few times. The chain carries TRBV20-1 and TRBJ2-3; tentative D call: TRBD2 (6 bases). The CDR3 sequence is 13 residues long. The V gene's germline CDR1 is DFQATT and CDR2 SNEGSKA (reference sequence). Between the trimmed V and J ends, which lost 3 bases and 5 bases, there was a span of 12 bases. The CDR3: CSARRGGEDTQYF. DNA of the CDR3: TGCAGTGCTAGGAGGGGCGGGGAAGATACGCAGTATTTT.

V gene TRBV5-5 combines with J gene TRBJ1-2; TRBD1 is a possible D gene (6 bases). This CDR3 has 16 residues. V was trimmed by 1 base and J by 8 bases, leaving 21 bases between them. The germline V gene has CDR1 SGHKS and CDR2 YYEKEE (reference sequence). CDR3 region: CASSLSKDSPPRGYTF. As DNA, the CDR3 is TGTGCCAGCAGCTTGTCGAAGGACAGCCCTCCGAGGGGCTACACCTTC.

This clonotype was found many times. V and J are TRBV7-8 and TRBJ1-5; unclear D gene. The germline V gene encodes CDR1 SGHVS and CDR2 FQNEAQ. The CDR3 is 15 amino acids. V shed 5 bases and J shed 5 bases, with 16 bases lying between them. The CDR3 DNA sequence: TGTGCCAGCAGCCTCTTGGCGGGGTACGATCAGCCCCAGCATTTT. It specifies CASSLLAGYDQPQHF.

The chain recombines TRBV9 with TRBJ2-2, with 9 bases lining up with TRBD1. This CDR3 contains 18 residues. V lost 4 bases to trimming and J lost 6 bases; unmatched junction nucleotides: 16. CDR1 and CDR2 (germline): SGDLS, YYNGEE. The CDR3 is CASSLSSGQGLGAGELFF. CDR3 sequence (DNA): TGTGCCAGCAGCTTATCGTCGGGACAGGGTTTGGGAGCCGGGGAGCTGTTTTTT.